A single sample gave rise to the 5 T cell receptor beta chains below, sequenced in a study of cytomegalovirus exposure and HLA in healthy donors. PCR used 60 Vbeta primers and 13 Jbeta primers. Generated by immunoSEQ multiplex PCR, the TCRdb table keeps only in-frame clones and is missing some. The sample holds some 200,000 clones, roughly 84% seen once. Sequenced input: PBMCs. The receptor source for this set is a girl under three years old in good health and CMV-seronegative.

Only one count was recorded for this clone. The rearrangement joins TRBV7-9 to TRBJ2-7; 8 bases agree with TRBD2. The germline CDR1 and CDR2 sequences are SEHNR and FQNEAQ (reference sequence). The ends lost 2 bases at V and 3 bases at J; junction bases unmatched: 6. The CDR3 runs 15 residues. The CDR3 region is CASSLLRGGVYEQYF. DNA for the CDR3: TGTGCCAGCAGCTTACTTCGGGGGGGGGTCTACGAGCAGTACTTC.

The V gene is TRBV5-8, the J gene TRBJ2-7; maybe TRBD2 (5 bases). The ends were cut back, 4 bases at V and 5 bases at J, with 19 bases in the middle. CDR1 SGHTS and CDR2 YDEGEE come from the germline V gene. This CDR3 region has 15 residues. CDR3 in DNA: TGTGCCAGCAGCGTGCGCGGTCTAGCACGGAACGAGCAGTACTTC. Translation gives CASSVRGLARNEQYF.

The V and J genes are TRBV7-8 and TRBJ2-3; D is ambiguous. V was trimmed by 3 bases and J by 7 bases, leaving 11 bases between them. This CDR3 spans 13 amino acids. Germline V gives CDR1 SGHVS, CDR2 FQNEAQ. CDR3 loop: CASSFRVVHTQYF. The CDR3 DNA reads TGTGCCAGCAGCTTTAGAGTGGTCCATACGCAGTATTTT.

This chain connects TRBV6-5 to TRBJ2-1; TRBD1 matches 7 bases. The CDR3 covers 13 residues. V lost 4 bases, J lost 5 bases, and 2 bases stayed unmatched. Germline V CDR1 and CDR2: MNHEY, SVGAGI. CDR3 DNA sequence: TGTGCCAGCAGTTTGGGACAGAACAATGAGCAGTTCTTC. It yields the protein CASSLGQNNEQFF.

The V gene is TRBV4-1, the J gene TRBJ2-3, with TRBD2 identical over 7 bases. The CDR3 covers 21 residues. Germline CDR1 MGHRA, CDR2 YSYEKL. J lost 2 bases, V lost 0 bases, and 20 bases had no gene match. The CDR3 reads CASSQENWSGKARGTTDTQYF. The CDR3 DNA reads as TGCGCCAGCAGCCAAGAGAATTGGAGCGGGAAGGCCCGAGGGACCACAGATACGCAGTATTTT.